This T cell receptor (beta chain) was captured by sequencing in a study of T cells expressing NK-cell markers. Across the whole study: In the group of eight sequenced donors, seven were HCMV-seropositive and one was seronegative.

This CDR3 has 16 amino acids. CDR1 and CDR2 (germline): LGHDT, YNNKEL (reference sequence). TCRdb reprocessed the 5' RACE reads and reports one entry per CDR3 protein, with no DNA. Its table lists fewer than 400,000 distinct CDR3 sequences. Sequencing input: blood T cells: a sorted CD56 or NKG2C T cell subset, CD4+ or CD8+ T cells, or bulk PBMC T cells (not recorded which). This TCR was sampled from a man aged 18-70 years in good health. V usage is TRBV3-1 and J usage is TRBJ2-5. The CDR3 is CASSQDRRGAEETQYF.